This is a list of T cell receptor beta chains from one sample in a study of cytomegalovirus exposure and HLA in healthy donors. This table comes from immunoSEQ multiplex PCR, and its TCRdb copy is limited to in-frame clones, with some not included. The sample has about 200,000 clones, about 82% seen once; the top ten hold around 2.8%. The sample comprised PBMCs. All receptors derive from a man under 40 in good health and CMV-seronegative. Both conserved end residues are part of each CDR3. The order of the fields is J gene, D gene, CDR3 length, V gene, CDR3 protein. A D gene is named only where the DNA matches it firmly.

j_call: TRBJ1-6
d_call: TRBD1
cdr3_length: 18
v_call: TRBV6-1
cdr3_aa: CASSDPGQGLLLNSPLHF

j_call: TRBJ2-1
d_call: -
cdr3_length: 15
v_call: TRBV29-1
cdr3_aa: CSAGGGGGARNEQFF

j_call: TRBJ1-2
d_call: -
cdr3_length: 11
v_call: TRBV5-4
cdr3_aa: CASSFLYGYTF

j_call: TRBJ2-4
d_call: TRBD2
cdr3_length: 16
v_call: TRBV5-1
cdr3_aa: CASSLGLAGTKNIQYF

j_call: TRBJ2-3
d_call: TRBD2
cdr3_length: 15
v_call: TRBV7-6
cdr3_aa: CASSSREGNTDTQYF

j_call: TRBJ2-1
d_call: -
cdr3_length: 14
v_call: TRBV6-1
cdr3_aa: CASTGDNKYNEQFF

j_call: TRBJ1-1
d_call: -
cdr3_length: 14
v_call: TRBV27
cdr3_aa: CASSYQRSVGKAFF

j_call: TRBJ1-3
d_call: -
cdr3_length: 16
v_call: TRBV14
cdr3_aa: CASSHLRQISGNTIYF

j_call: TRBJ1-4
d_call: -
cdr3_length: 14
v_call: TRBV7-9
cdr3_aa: CSSSLTQGEEKLFF

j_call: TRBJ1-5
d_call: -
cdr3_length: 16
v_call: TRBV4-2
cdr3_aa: CASSQEETGFGQPQHF

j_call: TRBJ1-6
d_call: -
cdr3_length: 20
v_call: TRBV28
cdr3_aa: CASSLCRDWGFANCNSPLHF

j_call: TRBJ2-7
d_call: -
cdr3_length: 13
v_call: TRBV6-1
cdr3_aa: CASSGGHSYEQYF

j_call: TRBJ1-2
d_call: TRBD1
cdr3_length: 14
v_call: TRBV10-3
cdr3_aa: CAISAGTGFYGYTF

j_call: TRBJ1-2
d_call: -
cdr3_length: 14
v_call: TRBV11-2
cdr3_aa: CASSLMEVRYGYTF

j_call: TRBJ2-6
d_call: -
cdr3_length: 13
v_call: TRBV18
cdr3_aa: CASSPSGANVLTF

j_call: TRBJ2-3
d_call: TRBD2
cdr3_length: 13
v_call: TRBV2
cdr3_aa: CASNILAGGRLHF

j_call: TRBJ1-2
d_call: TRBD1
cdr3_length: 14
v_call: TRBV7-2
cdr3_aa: CASSFPGTVYGYTF

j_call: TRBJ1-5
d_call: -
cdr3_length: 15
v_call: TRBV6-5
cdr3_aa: CASRGTTVSNQPQHF

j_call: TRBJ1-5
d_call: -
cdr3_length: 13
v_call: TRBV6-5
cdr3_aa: CASRQGLNQPQHF

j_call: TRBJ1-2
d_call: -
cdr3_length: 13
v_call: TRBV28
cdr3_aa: CASSLTGPYGYTF

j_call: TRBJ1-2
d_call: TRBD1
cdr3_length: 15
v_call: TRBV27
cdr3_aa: CASSLGQGSTYGYTF

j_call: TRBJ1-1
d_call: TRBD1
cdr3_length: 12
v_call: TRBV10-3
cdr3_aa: CAISTGQGEAFF

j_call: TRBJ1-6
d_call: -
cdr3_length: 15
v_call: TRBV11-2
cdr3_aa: CASKLGSSYNSPLHF

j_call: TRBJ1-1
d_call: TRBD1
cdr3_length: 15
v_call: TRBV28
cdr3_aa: CASRFSGTGITEAFF

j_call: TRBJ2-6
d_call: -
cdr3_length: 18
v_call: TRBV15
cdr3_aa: CATSRDLGSRSGANVLTF